These 25 T cell receptor beta chains originate from one sample sequenced in a study of CD8+ T cells in alopecia areata. RNA extraction was followed by reverse transcription into cDNA, which acted as the sequencing template. The assay was immunoSEQ multiplex PCR, and TCRdb's table has in-frame clones only and misses some. The sample holds some 150,000 clones; roughly 60% are singletons and the top ten take 16%. As to treatment: oral pan-JAK inhibitor, 5-10 mg twice daily. Material: CD4+ T cells sorted from blood, obtained at approximately week 61, from a patient treated with tofacitinib. These receptors were taken from a human donor with alopecia areata.

The rearrangement uses TRBV5-1 and TRBJ2-7, with 8 bases fitting TRBD1. The germline CDR1 and CDR2 sequences are SGHRS and YFSETQ. Trimming cost V 0 bases and J 4 bases; bases outside gene matches: 6. This CDR3 has 15 residues. In nucleotides, the CDR3 is TGCGCCAGCAGCTTGGTCCAGGGGGCGCGGTACGAGCAGTACTTC. Amino acids: CASSLVQGARYEQYF.

The chain links TRBV4-2 to TRBJ2-3, with 9 bases identical to TRBD2. The CDR3 loop spans 17 amino acids. CDR1 and CDR2 (germline): LGHNA, YNFKEQ. The junction had 4 bases not matched to a gene; V was cut back by 0 bases and J by 0 bases. The CDR3 region has the DNA TGTGCCAGCAGCCAAGACCTAGCGGGGACTAGCACAGATACGCAGTATTTT. The encoded protein is CASSQDLAGTSTDTQYF.

CDR3 sequence: CASSQDRASGLYEQYF. The CDR3 coding sequence is TGTGCCAGCAGCCAAGATCGGGCTAGCGGGCTCTACGAGCAGTACTTC. The V gene is TRBV4-2, the J gene TRBJ2-7; 8 nucleotides agree with TRBD2. V lost 0 bases to trimming and J lost 3 bases; unmatched junction nucleotides: 7. Germline lookup yields CDR1 LGHNA and CDR2 YNFKEQ. The CDR3 sequence is 16 residues long.

The chain is built from TRBV5-1 and TRBJ2-1; D not resolved. V lost 7 bases and J 6 bases, leaving 17 bases between the germline ends. The germline gives CDR1 SGHRS, CDR2 YFSETQ. CDR3 length: 14 residues. CDR3 in DNA: TGCGCCAGCTTTTCTGGGGTAGCTCCCAATGAGCAGTTCTTC. Residues: CASFSGVAPNEQFF.

This clone has just a few counts. The chain carries TRBV19 and TRBJ2-1, with TRBD1 identical over 8 bases. V trimming: 5 bases; J trimming: 5 bases; junction bases outside the gene matches: 8. The CDR3 sequence is 15 residues long. Germline V gene lookup returns CDR1 LNHDA and CDR2 SQIVND (reference sequence). CDR3 sequence: CASSLGQGGNNEQFF. CDR3 coding DNA: TGTGCCAGTAGTCTAGGACAGGGCGGGAACAATGAGCAGTTCTTC.

In its sample, this clone was seen a few times. CDR3 region: CAWEGGSNQPQHF. As DNA, the CDR3 is TGTGCCTGGGAGGGTGGGAGCAATCAGCCCCAGCATTTT. The J gene is TRBJ1-5, the V gene TRBV30; D ambiguous. The CDR3 has 13 amino acids. V was trimmed by 5 bases and J by 1 base, leaving 9 bases between them. Germline V gene sequence: CDR1 GTSNPN, CDR2 SVGIG (reference sequence).

The chain is built from TRBV5-6 and TRBJ2-7; D uncertain. Between the trimmed V and J ends, which lost 7 bases and 2 bases, there was a span of 16 bases. Per germline, CDR1 SGHDT and CDR2 YYEEEE. This CDR3 comprises 14 residues. CDR3: CASVRRGGTYEQYF. The CDR3 nucleotides read TGTGCCAGCGTTCGTAGAGGCGGCACCTACGAGCAGTACTTC. Full variable domain (remainder filled in from reference TRBV5-6 and TRBJ2-7): DAGVTQSPTHLIKTRGQQVTLRCSPKSGHDTVSWYQQALGQGPQFIFQYYEEEERQRGNFPDRFSGHQFPNYSSELNVNALLLGDSALYLCASVRRGGTYEQYFGPGTRLTVT.

The CDR3 region has the DNA TGTGCCTGGAGTGTTCCGGGGGGAGGCAATCAGCCCCAGCATTTT. It is translated as CAWSVPGGGNQPQHF. The chain joins TRBV30 to TRBJ1-5, with D perhaps matching TRBD1 (5 bases). The CDR3 consists of 15 residues. Germline assignment: CDR1 GTSNPN and CDR2 SVGIG (reference sequence). V was clipped by 0 bases and J by 2 bases, with 11 bases between them.

This clone has more than one count but fewer than ten. J is TRBJ1-1 and V is TRBV2; D may be TRBD1 (6 bases). The CDR3 length is 14 residues. Germline loops: CDR1 SNHLY, CDR2 FYNNEI. The V end lost 1 base, the J end lost 5 bases, and 11 bases lay between the germline ends. The CDR3 protein is CASSEGQVGTEAFF. The CDR3 nucleotides read TGTGCCAGCAGTGAAGGACAGGTCGGGACTGAAGCTTTCTTT.

The genes are TRBV27 and TRBJ2-7, with a weak D call TRBD2 (6 bases). V lost 2 bases and J 6 bases, leaving 11 bases between the germline ends. Germline V gene lookup returns CDR1 MNHEY and CDR2 SMNVEV (reference sequence). The CDR3 runs 13 residues. The CDR3 nucleotides are TGTGCCAGCAGTTTAATTCAGGAGGGCGAGCAGTACTTC. This translates into CASSLIQEGEQYF.

The V gene is TRBV30, the J gene TRBJ2-3, with D possibly being TRBD1 or TRBD2 (5 bases each). CDR3 length equals 14 residues. Germline V gene sequence: CDR1 GTSNPN, CDR2 SVGIG (reference sequence). Trimming took 3 bases from V and 2 from J, leaving 12 bases between them. In DNA form, the CDR3 reads TGTGCCTGGAGATGGGGGTCCAACACAGATACGCAGTATTTT. This gives the protein CAWRWGSNTDTQYF.

Here the CDR3 reads CASSPLSGGLGDTQYF. In DNA form, the CDR3 reads TGTGCCAGCTCCCCCCTCTCGGGGGGGCTGGGAGATACGCAGTATTTT. The chain carries TRBV18 and TRBJ2-3; 8 nucleotides line up with TRBD2. The J segment lost 5 bases and the V segment lost 6 bases, leaving 13 bases of the junction unmatched. The length of the CDR3 is 16 residues. CDR1 KGHSH and CDR2 LQKENI come from the germline V gene.

The chain uses TRBV29-1 and TRBJ2-1; TRBD1 is a possible D gene (5 bases). Germline CDR1 SQVTM, CDR2 ANQGSEA. This CDR3 has 13 amino acids. Trimming cost V 3 bases and J 1 base, with 7 bases left between them. The CDR3 DNA follows: TGCAGCGTTGAGAAGGGGTCCTACAATGAGCAGTTCTTC. Protein sequence: CSVEKGSYNEQFF.

This chain connects TRBV18 to TRBJ2-7, with D unresolved. Germline V gives CDR1 KGHSH, CDR2 LQKENI. The length of the CDR3 is 15 residues. V was cut by 2 bases and J by 6 bases, with 17 bases left in between. The chain's CDR3 is CASSPGSQARSEQYF. CDR3 coding DNA: TGTGCCAGCTCACCAGGGTCCCAAGCTCGTAGCGAGCAGTACTTC.

Many counts were recorded for this clone. The chain couples TRBV10-3 to TRBJ2-1, with 7 bases matching TRBD2. The germline V gene encodes CDR1 ENHRY and CDR2 SYGVKD. The CDR3 contains 13 residues. Losses at the gene ends were 8 bases for V and 8 bases for J; bases not matched to a gene: 9. The chain's CDR3 is CAIRRQAGDEQFF. CDR3 coding DNA: TGTGCCATCCGGAGGCAGGCGGGGGATGAGCAGTTCTTC.

The chain uses TRBV7-8 and TRBJ1-1, with D unclear. CDR1 SGHVS and CDR2 FQNEAQ come from the germline V gene. Trimming pared 1 base from V and 4 bases from J, leaving 13 bases between. CDR3 length: 15 residues. CDR3 DNA sequence: TGTGCCAGCAGCTTAGGGATCGGAGTGAGCACTGAAGCTTTCTTT. It is translated as CASSLGIGVSTEAFF.

The chain employs TRBV5-1 and TRBJ2-3, with no clear D. Germline V lookup: CDR1 SGHRS, CDR2 YFSETQ. Trimming took off 0 bases at V and 0 bases at J, with 8 bases between the two ends. The CDR3 runs 15 residues. CDR3 region: CASSLGRQSTDTQYF. The CDR3 DNA reads as TGCGCCAGCAGCTTGGGGAGACAAAGCACAGATACGCAGTATTTT.

The chain joins TRBV25-1 to TRBJ2-7, with TRBD1 identical over 7 bases. With V trimmed by 1 base and J by 5 bases, 11 bases remained unmatched. CDR1 and CDR2 (germline): MGHDK, SYGVNS. The CDR3 length is 16 residues. The CDR3 coding sequence is TGTGCCAGCAGTGAATCTTGGACAGGCTTCTCGGACGAGCAGTACTTC. Protein product: CASSESWTGFSDEQYF.

The chain recombines TRBV11-2 with TRBJ1-1, with 8 bases that match TRBD1. Germline lookup yields CDR1 SGHAT and CDR2 FQNNGV. The CDR3 runs 14 residues. Trimming removed 4 bases from V and 1 base from J; junction bases left unmatched: 2. The CDR3 sequence: CASSWGQANTEAFF. CDR3 DNA: TGTGCCAGCAGCTGGGGACAGGCGAACACTGAAGCTTTCTTT.

This clone was counted between two and nine times. The rearrangement uses TRBV5-6 and TRBJ1-6, with 7 bases that match TRBD1. V shed 5 bases, J shed 8 bases, and the junction held 7 bases outside the gene matches. The CDR3 runs 14 residues. Germline lookup yields CDR1 SGHDT and CDR2 YYEEEE. The CDR3 nucleotides read TGTGCCAGCAGACGTGTCACAGGGGATTCACCCCTCCACTTT. This gives the protein CASRRVTGDSPLHF.

V and J are TRBV29-1 and TRBJ1-3; 7 bases agree with TRBD1. This CDR3 region has 15 residues. J was trimmed by 1 base and V by 4 bases; bases with no gene match: 7. Germline V gives CDR1 SQVTM, CDR2 ANQGSEA. The CDR3 is CSVATGDWSGNTIYF. CDR3 in DNA: TGCAGCGTTGCCACAGGGGATTGGTCTGGAAACACCATATATTTT.

A word on this clone: One end of the junction fails to match germline, which may point to a read error. V and J are TRBV18 and TRBJ1-2; TRBD1 aligns across 8 bases. CDR1 and CDR2 from the germline V gene are KGHSH and LQKENI. This CDR3 has 14 amino acids. In nucleotides, the CDR3 is TGTGCCAGCTCACCCGGGACAGGATCCTATGGCCACACCTTC. Translation: CASSPGTGSYGHTF.

This sequence joins TRBV7-9 and TRBJ2-2; TRBD1 agrees at 10 bases. Unmatched junction bases numbered 3, after V lost 5 bases and J lost 6 bases. Germline V gene lookup returns CDR1 SEHNR and CDR2 FQNEAQ (reference sequence). CDR3 length equals 14 residues. In DNA, the CDR3 is TGTGCCAGCAGCCGGGACAGGGGCTCCGGGGAGCTGTTTTTT. Amino acid sequence: CASSRDRGSGELFF.

The chain joins TRBV6-6 to TRBJ1-2; D is ambiguous. This CDR3 is 14 amino acids long. The germline V and J ends were trimmed by 5 bases and 4 bases, with 14 bases remaining between them. Germline CDR1 reads MNHNY; CDR2 reads SVGAGI (reference sequence). CDR3 bases: TGTGCCAGCAGTGGCGAAGGGATAGGCTATGGCTACACCTTC. Translation: CASSGEGIGYGYTF.

This clone was seen a handful of times. The genes are TRBV29-1 and TRBJ1-1; 9 nucleotides match TRBD1. In germline, CDR1 is SQVTM, CDR2 ANQGSEA. V was pared by 7 bases and J by 4 bases, with 4 bases of the junction left unmatched. This CDR3 is built from 12 residues. CDR3 protein: CSGMTGGTEAFF. Here the CDR3 DNA reads TGCAGCGGTATGACAGGGGGCACTGAAGCTTTCTTT.